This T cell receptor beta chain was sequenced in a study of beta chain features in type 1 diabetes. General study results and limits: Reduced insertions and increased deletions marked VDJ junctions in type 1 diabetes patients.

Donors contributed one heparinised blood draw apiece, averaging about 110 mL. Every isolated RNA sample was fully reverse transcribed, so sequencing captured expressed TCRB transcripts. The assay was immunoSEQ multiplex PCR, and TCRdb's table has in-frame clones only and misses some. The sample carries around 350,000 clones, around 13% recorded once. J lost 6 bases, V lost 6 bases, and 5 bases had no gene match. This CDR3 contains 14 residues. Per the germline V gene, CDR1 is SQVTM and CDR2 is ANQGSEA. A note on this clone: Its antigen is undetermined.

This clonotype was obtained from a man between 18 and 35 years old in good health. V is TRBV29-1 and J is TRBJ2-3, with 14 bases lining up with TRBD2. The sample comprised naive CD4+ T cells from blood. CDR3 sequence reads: CSVGGTSGSDTQYF. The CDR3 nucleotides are TGCAGCGTGGGGGGGACTAGCGGGAGTGATACGCAGTATTTT.